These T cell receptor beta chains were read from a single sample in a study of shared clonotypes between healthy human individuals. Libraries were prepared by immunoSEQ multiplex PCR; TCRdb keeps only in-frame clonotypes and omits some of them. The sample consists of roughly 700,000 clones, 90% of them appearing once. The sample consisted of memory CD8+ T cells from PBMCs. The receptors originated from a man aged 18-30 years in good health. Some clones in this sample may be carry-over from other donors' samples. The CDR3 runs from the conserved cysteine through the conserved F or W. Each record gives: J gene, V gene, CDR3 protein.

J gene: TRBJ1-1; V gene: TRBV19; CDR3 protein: CASSQGNTEAFF
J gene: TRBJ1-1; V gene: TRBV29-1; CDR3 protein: CSVAGVSDGTEAFF
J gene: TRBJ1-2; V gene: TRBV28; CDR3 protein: CASRWGANGYTF
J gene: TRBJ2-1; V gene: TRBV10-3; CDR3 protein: CAISAQWRGERNEQFF
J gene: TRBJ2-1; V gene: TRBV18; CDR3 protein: CASSPSRGQFNEQFF
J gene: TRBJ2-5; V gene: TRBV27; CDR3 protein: CASSFGRSGRVQETQYF
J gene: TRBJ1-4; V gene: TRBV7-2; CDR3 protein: CASSLVYVGWGEKLFF
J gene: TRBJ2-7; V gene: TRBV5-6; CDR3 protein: CASSFGGIPYEQYF
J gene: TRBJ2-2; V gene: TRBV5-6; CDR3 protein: CASSSWRRREVTTGELFF
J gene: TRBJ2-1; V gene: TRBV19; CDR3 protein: CASSIKAPNNEQFF
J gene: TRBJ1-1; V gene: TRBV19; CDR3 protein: CASSFRARDVWTEAFF
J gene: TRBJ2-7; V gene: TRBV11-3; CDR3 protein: CASSFGSYEQYF
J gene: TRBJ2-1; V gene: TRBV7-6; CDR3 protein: CASSSRTSSYNEQFF
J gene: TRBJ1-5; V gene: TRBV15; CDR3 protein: CATSRDRPGAGNQPQHF
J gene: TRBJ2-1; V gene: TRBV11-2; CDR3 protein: CASSLARMKGHLRDEQFF
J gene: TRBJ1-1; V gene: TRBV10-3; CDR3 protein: CAISPVGGRVGPEAFF
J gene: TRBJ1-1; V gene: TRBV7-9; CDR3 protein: CASSSPGFEAFF
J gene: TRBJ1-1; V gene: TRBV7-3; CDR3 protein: CASSLSSASKAFF
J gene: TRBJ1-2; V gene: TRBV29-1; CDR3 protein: CSSGGTGVGYTF
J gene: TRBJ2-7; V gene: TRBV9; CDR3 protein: CASSAAWGQGYEQYF
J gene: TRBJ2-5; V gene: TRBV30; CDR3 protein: CAWSVRQGALETQYF
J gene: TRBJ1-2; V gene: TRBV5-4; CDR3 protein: CASSLVGGYTF
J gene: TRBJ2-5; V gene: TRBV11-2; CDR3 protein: CASSTGSLYQGLYQETQYF
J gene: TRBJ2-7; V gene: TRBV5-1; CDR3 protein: CASSLAQGPRVDEQYF
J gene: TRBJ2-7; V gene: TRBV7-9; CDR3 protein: CASSFPQRGTYEQYF
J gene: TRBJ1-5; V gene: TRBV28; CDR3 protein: CASSPVGTGTNQPQHF
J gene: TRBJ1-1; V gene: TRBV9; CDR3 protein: CASSATGEGARISTEAFF
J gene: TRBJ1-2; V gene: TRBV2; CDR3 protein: CASRHFDRQVTFNYGYTF
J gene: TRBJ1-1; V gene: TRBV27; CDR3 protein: CASSLNMGFAVNTEAFF
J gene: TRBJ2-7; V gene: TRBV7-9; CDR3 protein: CASSLGGSTLHEQYF
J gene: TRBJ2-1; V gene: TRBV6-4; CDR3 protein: CASSEGSGRTFNEQFF
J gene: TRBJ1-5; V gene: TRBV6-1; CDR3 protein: CASSGQGRNQPQHF
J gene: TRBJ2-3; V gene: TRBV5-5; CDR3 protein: CASSPRGPDTQYF
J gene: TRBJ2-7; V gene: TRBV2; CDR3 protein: CASTYDPGSNEQYF
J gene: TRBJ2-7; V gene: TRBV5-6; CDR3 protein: CASSLGQSYEQYF
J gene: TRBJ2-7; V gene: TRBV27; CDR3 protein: CASSFSRGYEQYF
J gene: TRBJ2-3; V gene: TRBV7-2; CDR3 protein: CASSLLGGGVDTQYF
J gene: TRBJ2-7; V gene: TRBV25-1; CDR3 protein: CASGSYEQYF
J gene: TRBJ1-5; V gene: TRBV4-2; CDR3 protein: CASSRPMDQPQHF
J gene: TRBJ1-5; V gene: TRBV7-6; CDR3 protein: CASSLGGDRRNQPQHF
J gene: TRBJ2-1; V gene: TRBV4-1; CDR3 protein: CASSQLAGGGSYNEQFF
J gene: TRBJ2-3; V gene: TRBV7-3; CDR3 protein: CASSPPIGGNTDTQYF
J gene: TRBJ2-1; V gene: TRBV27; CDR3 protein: CASSSTSGRAKEQFF
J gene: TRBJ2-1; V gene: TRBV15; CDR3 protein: CATSRGRYRDRATYNEQFF
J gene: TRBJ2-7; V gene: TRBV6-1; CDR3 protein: CASSEGPDHYEQYF
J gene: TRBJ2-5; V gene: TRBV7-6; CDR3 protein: CASSLSGYQETQYF
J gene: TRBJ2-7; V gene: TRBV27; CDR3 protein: CASSQYRVRGAYEQYF
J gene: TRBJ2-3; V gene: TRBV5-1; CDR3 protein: CASSLVAHTQYF
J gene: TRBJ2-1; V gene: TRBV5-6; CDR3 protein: CASSLALGNNEQFF
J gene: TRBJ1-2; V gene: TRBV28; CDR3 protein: CASSFLDSINYGYTF
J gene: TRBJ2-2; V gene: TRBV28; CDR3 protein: CASSLWGETGELFF